The clone carrying this T cell receptor beta chain showed up just a few times. Its specificity is unknown. This sample also contains other DNA sequences that code for the same CDR3. The source of the sample is a study of T cells in pancreatic ductal adenocarcinoma. Libraries were prepared by immunoSEQ multiplex PCR; TCRdb keeps only in-frame clonotypes and omits some of them. The sample contains roughly 31,000 clones, around 94% of which appear only once. The length of the CDR3 is 12 residues. V dropped 1 base and J dropped 9 bases, with 7 bases sitting between them. Looked up from germline, CDR1 is MNHEY and CDR2 is SMNVEV (reference sequence). General study results and limits: Tumor-versus-blood clonality comparisons may be biased toward lower tumor diversity. Blood had more productive templates and about 7.9-fold more unique clonotypes than tumor. Tumor and blood clonality did not differ significantly, about 0.11 versus 0.072. The resected cohort was biased toward the minority with early-stage disease.

Surgery without prior neoadjuvant therapy was the treatment of the selected pancreatic ductal adenocarcinoma patients. The chain carries TRBV27 and TRBJ1-5; D remains unclear. The source material was PBMCs. The clonotype comes from a human donor with pancreatic ductal adenocarcinoma. The CDR3 loop is CASSLLGGPQHF. CDR3 sequence (DNA): TGTGCCAGCAGTTTATTAGGTGGGCCCCAGCATTTT.